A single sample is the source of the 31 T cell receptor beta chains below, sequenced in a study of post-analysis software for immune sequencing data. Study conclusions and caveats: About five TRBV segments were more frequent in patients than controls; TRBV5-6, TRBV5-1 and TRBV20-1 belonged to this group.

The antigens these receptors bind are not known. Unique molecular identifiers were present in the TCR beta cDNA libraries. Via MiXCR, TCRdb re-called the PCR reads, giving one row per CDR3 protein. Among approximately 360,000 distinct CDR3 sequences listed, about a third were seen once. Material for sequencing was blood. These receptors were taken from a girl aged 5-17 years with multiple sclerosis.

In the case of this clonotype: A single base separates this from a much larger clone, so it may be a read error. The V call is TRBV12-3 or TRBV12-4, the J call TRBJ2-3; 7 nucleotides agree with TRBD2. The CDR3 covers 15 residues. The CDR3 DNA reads TGTGCCAGCAGCCCTTGGATAGCGGGCGCAGATGCGCAGTATTTT. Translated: CASSPWIAGADAQYF.

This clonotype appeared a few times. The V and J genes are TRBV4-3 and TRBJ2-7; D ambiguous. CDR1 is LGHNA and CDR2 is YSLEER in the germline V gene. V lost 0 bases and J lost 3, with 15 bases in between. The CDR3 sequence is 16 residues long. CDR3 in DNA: TGCGCCAGCAGCCAAGATCGAAGGTTCGTCGGCTACGAGCAGTACTTC. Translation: CASSQDRRFVGYEQYF.

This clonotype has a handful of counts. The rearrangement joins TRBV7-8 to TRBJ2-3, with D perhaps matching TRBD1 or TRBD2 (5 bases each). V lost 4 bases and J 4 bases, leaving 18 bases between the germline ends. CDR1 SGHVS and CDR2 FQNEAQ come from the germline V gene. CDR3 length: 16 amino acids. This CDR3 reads CASSSPGAWVSDTQYF. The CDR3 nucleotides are TGTGCCAGCAGCTCTCCCGGGGCGTGGGTCTCAGATACGCAGTATTTT.

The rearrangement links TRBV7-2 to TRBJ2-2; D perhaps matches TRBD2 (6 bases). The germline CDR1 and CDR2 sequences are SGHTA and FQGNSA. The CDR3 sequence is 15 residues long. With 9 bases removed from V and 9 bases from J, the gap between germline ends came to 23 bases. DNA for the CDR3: TGTGCCAGTCCGGGGGAGGACCTTAAGGGCCGGGAGCTGTTTTTT. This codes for CASPGEDLKGRELFF.

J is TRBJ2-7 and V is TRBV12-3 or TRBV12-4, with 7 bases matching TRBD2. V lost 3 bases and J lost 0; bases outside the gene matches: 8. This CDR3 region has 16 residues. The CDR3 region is CASSFPGRGSSYEQYF. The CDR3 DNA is TGTGCCAGCAGTTTCCCCGGGCGGGGGTCCTCCTACGAGCAGTACTTC.

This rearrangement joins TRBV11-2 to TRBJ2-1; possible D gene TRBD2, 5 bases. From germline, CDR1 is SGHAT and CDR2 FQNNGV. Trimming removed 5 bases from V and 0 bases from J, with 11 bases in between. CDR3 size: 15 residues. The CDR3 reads CASSMSGGSYNEQFF. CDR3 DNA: TGTGCCAGCAGCATGAGCGGAGGCTCCTACAATGAGCAGTTCTTC.

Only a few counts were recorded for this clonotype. CDR3 amino acids: CSARAGQAPNEQYF. CDR3 in DNA: TGCAGTGCTAGGGCGGGACAGGCGCCTAACGAGCAGTACTTC. This chain connects TRBV20-1 to TRBJ2-7; 8 bases fit TRBD1. The CDR3 totals 14 residues. V lost 3 bases, J lost 5 bases, and 9 bases stayed unmatched. Germline CDR1 and CDR2: DFQATT and SNEGSKA (reference sequence).

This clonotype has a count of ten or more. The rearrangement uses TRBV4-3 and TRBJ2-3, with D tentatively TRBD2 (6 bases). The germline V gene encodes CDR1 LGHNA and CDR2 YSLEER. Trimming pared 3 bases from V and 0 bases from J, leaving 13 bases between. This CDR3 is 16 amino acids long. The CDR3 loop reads CASSHLSGRSTDTQYF. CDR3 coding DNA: TGCGCCAGCAGCCACCTCTCGGGGAGGAGCACAGATACGCAGTATTTT.

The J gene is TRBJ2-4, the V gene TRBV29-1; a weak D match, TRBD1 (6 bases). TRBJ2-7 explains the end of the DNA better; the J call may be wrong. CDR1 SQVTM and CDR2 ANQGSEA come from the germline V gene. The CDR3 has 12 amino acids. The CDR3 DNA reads TGCAGCGTTGAAGATCGGACAGCCGAGCAGTACTTC. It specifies CSVEDRTAEQYF.

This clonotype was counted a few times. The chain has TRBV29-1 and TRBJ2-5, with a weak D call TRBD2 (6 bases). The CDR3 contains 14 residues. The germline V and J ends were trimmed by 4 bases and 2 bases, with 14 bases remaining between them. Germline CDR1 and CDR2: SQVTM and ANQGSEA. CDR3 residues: CSVVPGETQETQYF. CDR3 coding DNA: TGCAGCGTTGTACCGGGGGAGACACAAGAGACCCAGTACTTC.

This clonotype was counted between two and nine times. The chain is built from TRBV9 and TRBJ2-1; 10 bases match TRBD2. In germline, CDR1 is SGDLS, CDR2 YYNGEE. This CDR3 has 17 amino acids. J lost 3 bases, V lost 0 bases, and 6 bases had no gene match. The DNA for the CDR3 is TGTGCCAGCAGCGTAGGCTCCGGACTAGCGGACTACAATGAGCAGTTCTTC. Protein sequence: CASSVGSGLADYNEQFF.

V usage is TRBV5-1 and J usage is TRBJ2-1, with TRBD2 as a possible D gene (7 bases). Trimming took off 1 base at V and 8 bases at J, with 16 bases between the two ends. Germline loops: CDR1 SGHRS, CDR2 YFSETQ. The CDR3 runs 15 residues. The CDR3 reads CASSLTGGPGDEQFF. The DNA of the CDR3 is TGCGCCAGCAGCTTGACGGGGGGCCCCGGGGATGAGCAGTTCTTC. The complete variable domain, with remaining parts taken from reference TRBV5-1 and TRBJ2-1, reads KAGVTQTPRYLIKTRGQQVTLSCSPISGHRSVSWYQQTPGQGLQFLFEYFSETQRNKGNFPGRFSGRQFSNSRSEMNVSTLELGDSALYLCASSLTGGPGDEQFFGPGTRLTVL.

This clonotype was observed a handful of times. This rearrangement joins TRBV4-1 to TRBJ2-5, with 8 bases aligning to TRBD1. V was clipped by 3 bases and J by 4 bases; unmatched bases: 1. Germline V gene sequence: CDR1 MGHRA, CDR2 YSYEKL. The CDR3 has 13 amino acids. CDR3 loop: CASSHDRGETQYF. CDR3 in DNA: TGCGCCAGCAGCCACGACAGGGGAGAGACCCAGTACTTC.

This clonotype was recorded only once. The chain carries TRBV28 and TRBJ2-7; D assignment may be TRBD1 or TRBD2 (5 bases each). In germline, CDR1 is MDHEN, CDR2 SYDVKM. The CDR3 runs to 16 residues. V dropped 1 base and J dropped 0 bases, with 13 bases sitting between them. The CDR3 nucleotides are TGTGCCAGCAGTTTATTGGGCGCAGGGAGCTCCTACGAGCAGTACTTC. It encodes CASSLLGAGSSYEQYF.

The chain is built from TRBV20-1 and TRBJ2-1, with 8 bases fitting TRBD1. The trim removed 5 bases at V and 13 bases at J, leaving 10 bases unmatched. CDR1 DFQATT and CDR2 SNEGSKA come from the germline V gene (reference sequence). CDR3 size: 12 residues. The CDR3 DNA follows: TGCAGTGCTGGGGCCGATGACAGGGGCCAGTTCTTC. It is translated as CSAGADDRGQFF.

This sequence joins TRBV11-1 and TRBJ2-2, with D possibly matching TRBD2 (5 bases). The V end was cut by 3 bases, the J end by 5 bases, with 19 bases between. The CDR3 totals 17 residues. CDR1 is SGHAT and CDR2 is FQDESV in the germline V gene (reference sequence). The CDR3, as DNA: TGTGCCAGCAGCTTCAGTAGCAGCGGAGCCTTGACCGGGGAGCTGTTTTTT. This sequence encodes CASSFSSSGALTGELFF. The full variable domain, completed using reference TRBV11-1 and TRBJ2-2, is EAEVAQSPRYKITEKSQAVAFWCDPISGHATLYWYRQILGQGPELLVQFQDESVVDDSQLPKDRFSAERLKGVDSTLKIQPAELGDSAMYLCASSFSSSGALTGELFFGEGSRLTVL.

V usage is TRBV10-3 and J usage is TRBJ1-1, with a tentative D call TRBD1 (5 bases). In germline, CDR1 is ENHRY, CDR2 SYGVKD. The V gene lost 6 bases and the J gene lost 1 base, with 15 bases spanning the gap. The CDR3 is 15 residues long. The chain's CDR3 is CAISASGRTNTEAFF. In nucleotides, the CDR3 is TGTGCCATCAGCGCCTCAGGGCGTACGAACACTGAAGCTTTCTTT.

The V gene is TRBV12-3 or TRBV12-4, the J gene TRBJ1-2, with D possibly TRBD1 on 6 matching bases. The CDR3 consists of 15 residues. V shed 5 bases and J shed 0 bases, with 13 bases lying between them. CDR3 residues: CASSPGALANYGYTF. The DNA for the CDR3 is TGTGCCAGCAGTCCGGGGGCCTTAGCTAACTATGGCTACACCTTC.

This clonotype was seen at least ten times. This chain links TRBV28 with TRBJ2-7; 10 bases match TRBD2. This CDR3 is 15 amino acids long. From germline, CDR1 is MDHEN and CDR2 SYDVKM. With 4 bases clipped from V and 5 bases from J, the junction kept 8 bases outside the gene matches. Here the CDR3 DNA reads TGTGCCAGCAGTTCCTTAGCGGGAGGAGACGACGAGCAGTACTTC. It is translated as CASSSLAGGDDEQYF.

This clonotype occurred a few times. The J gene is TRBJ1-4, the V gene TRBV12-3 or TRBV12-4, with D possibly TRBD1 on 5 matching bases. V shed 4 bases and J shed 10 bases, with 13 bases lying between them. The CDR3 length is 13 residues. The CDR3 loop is CASSWGGQGKLFF. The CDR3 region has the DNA TGTGCCAGCAGTTGGGGCGGGCAGGGAAAACTGTTTTTT.

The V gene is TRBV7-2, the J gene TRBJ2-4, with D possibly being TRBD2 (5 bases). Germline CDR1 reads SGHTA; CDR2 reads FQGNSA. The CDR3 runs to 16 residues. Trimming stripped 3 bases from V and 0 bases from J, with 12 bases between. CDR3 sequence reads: CASSFYEAEAKNIQYF. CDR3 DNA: TGTGCCAGCAGCTTCTATGAAGCGGAAGCCAAAAACATTCAGTACTTC.

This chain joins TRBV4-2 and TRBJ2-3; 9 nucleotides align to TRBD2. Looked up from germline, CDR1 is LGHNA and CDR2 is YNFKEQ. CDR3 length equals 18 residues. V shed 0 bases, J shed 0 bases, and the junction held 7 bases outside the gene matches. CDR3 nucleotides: TGTGCCAGCAGCCAAGAGAAAGCCAGCGGGGGGAGCACAGATACGCAGTATTTT. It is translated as CASSQEKASGGSTDTQYF.

CDR3 sequence reads: CASRNKYRAPYEQYF. CDR3 nucleotides: TGTGCCAGCAGGAACAAGTACAGGGCTCCCTACGAGCAGTACTTC. The chain links TRBV6-5 to TRBJ2-7; a possible D gene is TRBD1 (6 bases). This CDR3 has 15 residues. Germline lookup yields CDR1 MNHEY and CDR2 SVGAGI. Trimming took 6 bases from V and 2 from J, leaving 17 bases between them.

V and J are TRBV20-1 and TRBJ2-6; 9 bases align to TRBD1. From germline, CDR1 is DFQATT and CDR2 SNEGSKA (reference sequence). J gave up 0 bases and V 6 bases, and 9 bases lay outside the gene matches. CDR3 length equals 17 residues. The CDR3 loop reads CSAFKTGGPSGANVLTF. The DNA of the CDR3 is TGCAGTGCCTTCAAGACAGGGGGGCCCTCTGGGGCCAACGTCCTGACTTTC.

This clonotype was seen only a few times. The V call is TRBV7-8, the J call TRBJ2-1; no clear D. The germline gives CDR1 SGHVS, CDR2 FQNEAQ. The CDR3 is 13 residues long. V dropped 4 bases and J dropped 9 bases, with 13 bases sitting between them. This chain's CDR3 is CASSSDRRGEQFF. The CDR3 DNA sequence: TGTGCCAGCAGCTCCGACCGGCGCGGTGAGCAGTTCTTC.

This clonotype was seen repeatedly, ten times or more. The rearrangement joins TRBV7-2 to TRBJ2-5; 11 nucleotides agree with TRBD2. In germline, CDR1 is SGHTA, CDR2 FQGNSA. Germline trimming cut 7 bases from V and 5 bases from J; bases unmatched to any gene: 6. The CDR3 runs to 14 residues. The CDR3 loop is CASTVAGGPETQYF. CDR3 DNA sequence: TGTGCCAGCACGGTAGCGGGGGGGCCTGAGACCCAGTACTTC.

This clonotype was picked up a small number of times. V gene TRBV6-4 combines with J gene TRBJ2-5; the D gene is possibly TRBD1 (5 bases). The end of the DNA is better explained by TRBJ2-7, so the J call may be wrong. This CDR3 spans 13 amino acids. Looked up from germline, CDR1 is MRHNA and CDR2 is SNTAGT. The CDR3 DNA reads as TGTGCCAGCAGTGTGTTCGCAGGGTACGAGCAGTACTTC. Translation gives CASSVFAGYEQYF.

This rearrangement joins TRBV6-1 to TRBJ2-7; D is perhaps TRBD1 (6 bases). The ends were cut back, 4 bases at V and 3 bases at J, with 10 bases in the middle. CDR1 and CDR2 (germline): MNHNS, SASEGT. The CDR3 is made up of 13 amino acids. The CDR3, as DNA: TGTGCCAGCAGTGCACAGGGCTTCTACGAGCAGTACTTC. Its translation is CASSAQGFYEQYF.

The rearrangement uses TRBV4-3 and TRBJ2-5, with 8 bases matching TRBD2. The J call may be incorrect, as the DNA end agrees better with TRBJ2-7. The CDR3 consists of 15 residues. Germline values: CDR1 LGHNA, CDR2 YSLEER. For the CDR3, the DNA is TGCGCCAGCAGCCAAGTCCCAGCGGGGGACTACGAGCAGTACTTC. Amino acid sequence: CASSQVPAGDYEQYF.

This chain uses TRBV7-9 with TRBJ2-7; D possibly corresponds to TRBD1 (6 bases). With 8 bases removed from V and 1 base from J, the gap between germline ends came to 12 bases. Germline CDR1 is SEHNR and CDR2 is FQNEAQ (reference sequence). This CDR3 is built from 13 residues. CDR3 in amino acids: CASGPGVSYEQYF. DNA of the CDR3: TGTGCCAGCGGCCCAGGGGTTTCCTACGAGCAGTACTTC.

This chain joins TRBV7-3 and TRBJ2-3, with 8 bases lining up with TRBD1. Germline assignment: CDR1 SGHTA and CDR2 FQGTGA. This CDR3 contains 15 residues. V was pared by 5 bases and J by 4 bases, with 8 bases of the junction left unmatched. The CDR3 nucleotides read TGTGCCAGCAGCCCCCAGGGGGCGTCTGCAGATACGCAGTATTTT. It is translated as CASSPQGASADTQYF. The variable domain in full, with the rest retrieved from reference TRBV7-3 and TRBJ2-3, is GAGVSQTPSNKVTEKGKYVELRCDPISGHTALYWYRQSLGQGPEFLIYFQGTGAADDSGLPNDRFFAVRPEGSVSTLKIQRTERGDSAVYLCASSPQGASADTQYFGPGTRLTVL.